Listed below are T cell receptor beta chains from one sample, sequenced in a study of blood T cell repertoires in COVID-19. Using immunoSEQ multiplex PCR, the repertoire was profiled, and TCRdb retains in-frame clones only, with some absent. The sample has 200,000 to 250,000 clones, around 83% seen once. Sequencing was performed on peripheral blood. Receptors originate from a woman in her seventies with COVID-19, enrolled during active disease. Both conserved end residues are part of each CDR3. The D gene is left open where the match is weak. A row's size may be missing; if present it is once, few, many or a size class.

size,V,D,J,CDR3,DNA
NA,TRBV28,TRBD1,TRBJ2-7,CASSLFGTASYEQYF,TGTGCCAGCAGTTTATTCGGGACAGCCTCCTACGAGCAGTACTTC
once,TRBV9,TRBD1,TRBJ1-2,CASSSRTGDGYTF,TGTGCCAGCAGCTCCAGGACAGGGGATGGCTACACCTTC
NA,TRBV11-3,TRBD2,TRBJ2-1,CASSPGLAGHEQFF,TGTGCCAGCAGCCCCGGACTAGCGGGACATGAGCAGTTCTTC
once,TRBV29-1,TRBD1,TRBJ2-3,CSFETGSTDTQYF,TGCAGCTTCGAGACAGGGTCCACAGATACGCAGTATTTT
NA,TRBV28,NA,TRBJ2-7,CASKVGAGLEQYF,TGTGCCAGCAAAGTAGGAGCGGGCTTAGAGCAGTACTTC
many,TRBV2,TRBD2,TRBJ2-1,CASSPTSGNPFF,TGTGCCAGCAGTCCTACTAGCGGAAACCCGTTCTTC
many,TRBV4-3,TRBD2,TRBJ2-7,CASSQVLASGRAVEQYF,TGCGCCAGCAGCCAAGTCCTGGCAAGCGGGAGGGCTGTCGAGCAGTACTTC
NA,TRBV5-5,NA,TRBJ1-2,CASSSGDNYGYTF,TGTGCCAGCAGCTCGGGAGATAACTATGGCTACACCTTC
NA,TRBV7-9,TRBD2,TRBJ2-1,CASSFSGTNYNEQFF,TGTGCCAGCAGCTTTAGCGGGACGAACTACAATGAGCAGTTCTTC
NA,TRBV28,TRBD2,TRBJ2-1,CASSPSGVLNEQFF,TGTGCCAGCAGCCCGAGCGGGGTCTTGAATGAGCAGTTCTTC
NA,TRBV27,NA,TRBJ2-1,CASSLSSGTYNEQFF,TGTGCCAGCAGTTTATCTAGCGGCACCTACAATGAGCAGTTCTTC
NA,TRBV18,NA,TRBJ1-4,CASSPYPGLLNEKLFF,TGTGCCAGCTCACCGTACCCGGGACTTCTTAATGAAAAACTGTTTTTT
NA,TRBV29-1,NA,TRBJ2-7,CSAYRDVYEQYF,TGCAGCGCCTACAGGGACGTCTACGAGCAGTACTTC
once,TRBV12-3/TRBV12-4,NA,TRBJ1-3,CASSPRGGNTIYF,TGTGCCAGCTCTCCCCGGGGAGGAAACACCATATATTTT
once,TRBV5-1,NA,TRBJ2-3,CASSQGLLTDTQYF,TGCGCCAGCAGCCAGGGACTCCTCACAGATACGCAGTATTTT
NA,TRBV28,NA,TRBJ1-5,CASSTLTGAISNQPQHF,TGTGCCAGCAGTACCCTAACAGGAGCCATTAGCAATCAGCCCCAGCATTTT
NA,TRBV9,TRBD1,TRBJ1-1,CASSVVGQVNTEAFF,TGTGCCAGCAGCGTAGTGGGACAGGTGAACACTGAAGCTTTCTTT
once,TRBV27,NA,TRBJ2-1,CASSLYSRYNEQFF,TGTGCCAGCAGTTTGTACTCCAGGTACAATGAGCAGTTCTTC
NA,TRBV14,NA,TRBJ2-7,CASSQRQRLGGSYEQYF,TGTGCCAGCAGCCAACGACAACGTTTAGGAGGATCCTACGAGCAGTACTTC
once,TRBV7-2,NA,TRBJ2-7,CASSLEGEGSYEQYF,TGTGCCAGCAGCTTAGAGGGGGAGGGCTCCTACGAGCAGTACTTC
NA,TRBV5-4,TRBD2,TRBJ2-3,CASSLGILAGEYRLDTQYF,TGTGCCAGCAGCTTGGGGATACTAGCGGGAGAATATAGGTTAGATACGCAGTATTTT
NA,TRBV27,TRBD1,TRBJ1-6,CASSLSEGGAGSPLHF,TGTGCCAGCAGTTTATCGGAAGGGGGCGCAGGATCACCCCTCCACTTT
NA,TRBV28,NA,TRBJ1-6,CASSSGQPNSPLHF,TGTGCCAGCAGTTCTGGACAGCCTAATTCACCCCTCCACTTT
NA,TRBV7-7,NA,TRBJ1-5,CASSYLQLSYGQYSNQPQHF,TGTGCCAGCAGCTATCTTCAGCTAAGTTACGGACAGTATAGCAATCAGCCCCAGCATTTT
NA,TRBV5-1,NA,TRBJ2-2,CASSLAGGNTGELFF,TGCGCCAGCAGCTTGGCCGGGGGGAACACCGGGGAGCTGTTTTTT
few,TRBV14,TRBD1,TRBJ2-7,CASSQDLGTGAYEQYF,TGTGCCAGCAGCCAAGATCTTGGGACAGGGGCCTACGAGCAGTACTTC
NA,TRBV28,NA,TRBJ2-1,CASREGVVPYNEQFF,TGTGCCAGCAGGGAGGGAGTAGTTCCCTACAATGAGCAGTTCTTC
NA,TRBV7-9,NA,TRBJ1-5,CASSNPYSNQPQHF,TGTGCCAGCAGCAATCCTTATAGCAATCAGCCCCAGCATTTT
NA,TRBV24-1,TRBD2,TRBJ2-2,CATSDPGLGVPSTGELFF,TGTGCCACCAGTGATCCGGGACTAGGGGTTCCGAGCACCGGGGAGCTGTTTTTT
NA,TRBV28,NA,TRBJ2-7,CASSLTGTGEYF,TGTGCCAGCAGCCTGACAGGGACTGGGGAGTACTTC
NA,TRBV5-1,NA,TRBJ2-7,CASSLRETGGEQYF,TGCGCCAGCAGCTTGAGGGAGACAGGAGGCGAGCAGTACTTC
NA,TRBV5-5,TRBD1,TRBJ1-1,CASSSTGVNTEAFF,TGTGCCAGCAGCTCGACAGGGGTGAACACTGAAGCTTTCTTT
NA,TRBV19,NA,TRBJ2-7,CASSITDYEQYF,TGTGCCAGTAGTATAACAGACTACGAGCAGTACTTC
NA,TRBV10-3,NA,TRBJ2-1,CAISEPADFHNEQFF,TGTGCCATCAGTGAGCCAGCTGACTTCCACAATGAGCAGTTCTTC
NA,TRBV4-3,TRBD2,TRBJ2-2,CASSQGGLAGVRNTGELFF,TGCGCCAGCAGCCAAGGGGGACTAGCGGGAGTTCGGAACACCGGGGAGCTGTTTTTT
NA,TRBV5-4,TRBD2,TRBJ2-7,CASSSGTSGSDEQYF,TGTGCCAGCAGCTCCGGGACTAGCGGGAGTGACGAGCAGTACTTC
NA,TRBV5-6,TRBD1,TRBJ1-5,CASSPAGTEGFRNQPQHF,TGTGCCAGCAGCCCCGCCGGGACAGAGGGTTTTCGGAATCAGCCCCAGCATTTT
NA,TRBV7-2,NA,TRBJ1-2,CASTLTSAGYYGYTF,TGTGCCAGCACTCTAACCTCCGCGGGCTACTATGGCTACACCTTC
NA,TRBV18,TRBD1,TRBJ2-3,CASSPDRGGDTQYF,TGTGCCAGCTCACCCGACAGGGGGGGAGATACGCAGTATTTT
NA,TRBV7-2,NA,TRBJ1-2,CASSSLGAYGYTF,TGTGCCAGCAGCTCATTAGGAGCCTATGGCTACACCTTC
NA,TRBV11-1,NA,TRBJ1-2,CASSPRMDGSKRKVTF,TGTGCCAGCAGCCCCAGGATGGATGGGTCAAAACGGAAAGTAACCTTC
NA,TRBV2,TRBD2,TRBJ2-1,CASSLSGRTYNEQFF,TGTGCCAGCAGTCTTAGCGGGAGAACTTACAATGAGCAGTTCTTC
NA,TRBV20-1,NA,TRBJ1-5,CSASPGRSNQPQHF,TGCAGTGCTAGTCCAGGCCGTAGCAATCAGCCCCAGCATTTT
NA,TRBV5-4,TRBD1,TRBJ2-2,CADGDRNTGELFF,TGTGCCGATGGGGACAGAAACACCGGGGAGCTGTTTTTT
NA,TRBV7-3,NA,TRBJ2-2,CASSSTGGSGSRGTGELFF,TGTGCCAGCAGCTCAACCGGAGGGAGCGGGTCCCGGGGGACCGGGGAGCTGTTTTTT
NA,TRBV27,TRBD1,TRBJ2-1,CASSLSQGADEQFF,TGTGCCAGCAGTTTATCCCAGGGGGCCGATGAGCAGTTCTTC
NA,TRBV20-1,TRBD1,TRBJ1-1,CSARFRGEAFF,TGCAGTGCTAGGTTCAGGGGGGAAGCTTTCTTT
few,TRBV5-4,NA,TRBJ2-7,CASSSARGTGGRTYEQYF,TGTGCCAGCAGCTCTGCCCGGGGTACAGGAGGGAGAACCTACGAGCAGTACTTC
NA,TRBV28,TRBD2,TRBJ2-3,CASSASGRGRGDTQYF,TGTGCCAGCAGTGCTAGCGGGAGAGGCCGGGGGGATACGCAGTATTTT
NA,TRBV5-4,TRBD1,TRBJ2-7,CASSPGQGNNYEQYF,TGTGCCAGCAGCCCCGGACAGGGAAATAACTACGAGCAGTACTTC
NA,TRBV6-2/TRBV6-3,TRBD2,TRBJ2-1,CASSYSDLAGGYFF,TGTGCCAGCAGTTACTCGGATCTAGCGGGAGGTTATTTCTTC
NA,TRBV3-1/TRBV3-2,NA,TRBJ1-4,CASSQDRSFGEKLFF,TGTGCCAGCAGCCAAGATCGGAGTTTCGGGGAAAAACTGTTTTTT
NA,TRBV6-2/TRBV6-3,TRBD2,TRBJ2-5,CASSYLAGVRETQYF,TGTGCCAGCAGTTACCTAGCGGGAGTTCGGGAGACCCAGTACTTC
NA,TRBV10-3,NA,TRBJ2-5,CAISDRQTGLTTQYF,TGTGCCATCAGTGATCGCCAAACAGGGCTCACGACCCAGTACTTC
NA,TRBV9,TRBD1,TRBJ2-7,CASSPLGQGGYEQYF,TGTGCCAGCAGCCCCTTGGGACAGGGTGGGTACGAGCAGTACTTC